Below are 5 T cell receptor beta chains sequenced from a single sample in a study of blood T cell repertoires in COVID-19. The method was immunoSEQ multiplex PCR; TCRdb's version includes in-frame clones alone and lacks a portion of them. The repertoire includes over 150,000 clones, around nine tenths of them detected once, and over 15% sits in the top ten. The specimen sequenced was peripheral blood. The source is a man aged 50-59 years with COVID-19, enrolled during active disease.

This clone was observed once. This rearrangement joins TRBV25-1 to TRBJ2-2, with 7 positions matching TRBD1. The CDR3 extends over 16 amino acids. The V gene end was trimmed by 3 bases and the J gene end by 0 bases; junction bases not matched to a gene: 4. The germline CDR1 and CDR2 sequences are MGHDK and SYGVNS. The CDR3 nucleotides are TGTGCCAGCAGTGAGCCCGGGACAGCGAACACCGGGGAGCTGTTTTTT. This gives the protein CASSEPGTANTGELFF.

The rearrangement links TRBV27 to TRBJ1-5; perhaps TRBD1 as D (5 bases). This CDR3 comprises 16 residues. The germline CDR1 and CDR2 sequences are MNHEY and SMNVEV (reference sequence). Trimming shortened V by 1 base and J by 2 bases, and 12 bases separated the two germline ends. The CDR3 DNA sequence: TGTGCCAGCAGTTTATGGGGCAGGGCCGGCAATCAGCCCCAGCATTTT. Protein sequence: CASSLWGRAGNQPQHF.

This clone was picked up a small number of times. J is TRBJ2-7 and V is TRBV11-2, with D maybe TRBD2 (6 bases). This CDR3 comprises 17 residues. Germline values: CDR1 SGHAT, CDR2 FQNNGV. Trimming left V 3 bases short and J 3 bases short, with 21 bases between. CDR3 amino acids: CASSFRGGIIADYEQYF. The CDR3 DNA reads as TGTGCCAGCAGCTTTCGGGGCGGGATTATAGCAGACTACGAGCAGTACTTC.

The V gene is TRBV13, the J gene TRBJ2-2; 9 nucleotides align to TRBD1. The length of the CDR3 is 15 residues. The germline V gene has CDR1 PRHDT and CDR2 FYEKMQ (reference sequence). V was pared by 5 bases and J by 7 bases, with 8 bases of the junction left unmatched. CDR3 loop: CASSPTGGTGGELFF. In nucleotides, the CDR3 is TGTGCCAGCAGCCCCACAGGGGGCACTGGCGGGGAGCTGTTTTTT.

The chain combines TRBV4-1 with TRBJ1-2; 8 bases fit TRBD1. The CDR3 loop spans 16 amino acids. The germline CDR1 and CDR2 sequences are MGHRA and YSYEKL. V trimming: 0 bases; J trimming: 4 bases; junction bases outside the gene matches: 7. CDR3 sequence: CASSQEGTGDSYGYTF. Here the CDR3 DNA reads TGCGCCAGCAGCCAAGAGGGGACAGGAGACAGCTATGGCTACACCTTC.